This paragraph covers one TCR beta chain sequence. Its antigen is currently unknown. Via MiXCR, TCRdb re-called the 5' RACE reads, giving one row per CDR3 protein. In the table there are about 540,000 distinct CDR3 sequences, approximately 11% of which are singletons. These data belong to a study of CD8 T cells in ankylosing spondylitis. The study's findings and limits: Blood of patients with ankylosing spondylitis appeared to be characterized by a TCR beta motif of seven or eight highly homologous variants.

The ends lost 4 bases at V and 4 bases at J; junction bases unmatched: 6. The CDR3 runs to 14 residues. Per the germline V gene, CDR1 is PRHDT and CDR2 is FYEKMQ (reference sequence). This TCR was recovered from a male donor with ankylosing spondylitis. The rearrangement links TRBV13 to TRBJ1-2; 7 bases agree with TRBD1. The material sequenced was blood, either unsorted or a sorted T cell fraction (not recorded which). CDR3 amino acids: CASSSGTEFYGYTF. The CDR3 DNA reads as TGTGCCAGCAGCTCCGGGACAGAGTTCTATGGCTACACCTTC. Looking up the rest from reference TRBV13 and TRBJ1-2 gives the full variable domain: AAGVIQSPRHLIKEKRETATLKCYPIPRHDTVYWYQQGPGQDPQFLISFYEKMQSDKGSIPDRFSAQQFSDYHSELNMSSLELGDSALYFCASSSGTEFYGYTFGSGTRLTVV.